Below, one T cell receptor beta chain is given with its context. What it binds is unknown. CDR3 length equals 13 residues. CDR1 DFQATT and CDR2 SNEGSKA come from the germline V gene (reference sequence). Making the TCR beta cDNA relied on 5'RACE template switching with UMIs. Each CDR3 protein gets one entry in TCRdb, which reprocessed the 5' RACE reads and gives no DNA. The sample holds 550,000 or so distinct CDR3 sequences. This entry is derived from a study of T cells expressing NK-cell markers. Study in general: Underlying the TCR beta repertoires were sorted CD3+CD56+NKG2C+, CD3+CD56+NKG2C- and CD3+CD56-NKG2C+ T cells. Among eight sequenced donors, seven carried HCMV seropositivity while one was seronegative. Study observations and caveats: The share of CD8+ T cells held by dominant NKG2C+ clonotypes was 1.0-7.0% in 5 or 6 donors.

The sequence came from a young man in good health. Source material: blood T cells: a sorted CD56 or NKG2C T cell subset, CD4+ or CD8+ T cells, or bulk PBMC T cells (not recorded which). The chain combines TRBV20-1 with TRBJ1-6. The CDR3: CSARQGRDSPLHF.